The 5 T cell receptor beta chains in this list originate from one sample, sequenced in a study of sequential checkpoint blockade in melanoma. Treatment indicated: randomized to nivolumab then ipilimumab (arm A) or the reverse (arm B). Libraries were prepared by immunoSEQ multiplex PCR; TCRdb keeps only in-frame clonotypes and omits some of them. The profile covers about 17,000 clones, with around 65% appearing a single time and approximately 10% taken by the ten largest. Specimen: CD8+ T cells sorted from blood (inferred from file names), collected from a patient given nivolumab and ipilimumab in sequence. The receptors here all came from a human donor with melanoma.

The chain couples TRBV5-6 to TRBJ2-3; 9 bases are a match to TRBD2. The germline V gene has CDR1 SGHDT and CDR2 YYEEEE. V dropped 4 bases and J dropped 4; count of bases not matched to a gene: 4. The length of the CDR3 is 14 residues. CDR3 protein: CASSLGTSPDTQYF. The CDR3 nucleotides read TGTGCCAGCAGCCTAGGGACTAGCCCAGATACGCAGTATTTT.

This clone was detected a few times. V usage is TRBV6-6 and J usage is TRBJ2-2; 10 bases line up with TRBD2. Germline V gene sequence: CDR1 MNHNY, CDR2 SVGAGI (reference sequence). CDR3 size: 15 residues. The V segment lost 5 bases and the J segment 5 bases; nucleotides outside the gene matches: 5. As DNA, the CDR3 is TGTGCCAGCAGTCGAGCGGGAGGGAGGACCGGGGAGCTGTTTTTT. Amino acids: CASSRAGGRTGELFF.

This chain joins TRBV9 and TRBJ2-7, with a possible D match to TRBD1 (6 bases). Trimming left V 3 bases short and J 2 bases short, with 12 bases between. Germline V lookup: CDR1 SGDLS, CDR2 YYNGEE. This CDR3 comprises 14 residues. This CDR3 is CASSEGEATYEQYF. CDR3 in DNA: TGTGCCAGCAGCGAGGGGGAAGCTACCTACGAGCAGTACTTC.

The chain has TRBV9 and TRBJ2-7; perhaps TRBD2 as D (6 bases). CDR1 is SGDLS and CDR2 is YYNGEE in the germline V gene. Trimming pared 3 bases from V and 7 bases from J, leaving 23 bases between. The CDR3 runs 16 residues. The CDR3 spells CASSGGGDGTPREQYF. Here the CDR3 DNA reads TGTGCCAGCAGCGGTGGAGGGGACGGAACGCCGAGGGAGCAGTACTTC.

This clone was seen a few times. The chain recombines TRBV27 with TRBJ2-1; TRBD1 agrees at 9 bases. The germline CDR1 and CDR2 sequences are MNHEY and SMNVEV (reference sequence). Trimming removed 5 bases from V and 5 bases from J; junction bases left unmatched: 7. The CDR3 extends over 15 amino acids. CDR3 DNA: TGTGCCAGCAGTCCGGACAGGGGTGAGGACAATGAGCAGTTCTTC. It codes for CASSPDRGEDNEQFF.